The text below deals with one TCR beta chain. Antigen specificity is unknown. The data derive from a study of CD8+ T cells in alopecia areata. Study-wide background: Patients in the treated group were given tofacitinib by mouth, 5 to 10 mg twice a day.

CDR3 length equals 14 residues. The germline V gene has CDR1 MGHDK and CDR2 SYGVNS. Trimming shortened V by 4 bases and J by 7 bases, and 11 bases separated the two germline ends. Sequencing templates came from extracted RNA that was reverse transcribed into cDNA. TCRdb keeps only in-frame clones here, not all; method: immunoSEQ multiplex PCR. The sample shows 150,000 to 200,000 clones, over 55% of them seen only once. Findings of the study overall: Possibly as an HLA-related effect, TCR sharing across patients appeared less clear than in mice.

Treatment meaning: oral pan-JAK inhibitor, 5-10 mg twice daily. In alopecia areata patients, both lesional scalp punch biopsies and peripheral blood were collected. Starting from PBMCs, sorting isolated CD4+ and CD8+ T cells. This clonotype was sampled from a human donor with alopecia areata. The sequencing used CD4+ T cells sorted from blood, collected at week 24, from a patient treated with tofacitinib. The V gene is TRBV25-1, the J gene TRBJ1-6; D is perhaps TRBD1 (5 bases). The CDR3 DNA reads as TGTGCCAGCAGTGTGGAGACAGACAATTCACCCCTCCACTTT. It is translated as CASSVETDNSPLHF. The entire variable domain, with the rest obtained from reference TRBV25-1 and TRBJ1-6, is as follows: EADIYQTPRYLVIGTGKKITLECSQTMGHDKMYWYQQDPGMELHLIHYSYGVNSTEKGDLSSESTVSRIRTEHFPLTLESARPSHTSQYLCASSVETDNSPLHFGNGTRLTVT.